The sample holds a few counts of the clone carrying this TCR beta chain. These data belong to a study of naive and memory T cell subsets. An equimolar mix of two oligonucleotides served as the beta constant-region primer for TRBC1 and TRBC2. One entry per CDR3 protein, called by TCRdb with MiXCR from the UMI-ligation and nested PCR reads. The sample includes around 23,000 distinct CDR3 sequences, 9.5% to 11% seen only once; the top ten take about a sixth. The trim removed 5 bases at V and 5 bases at J, leaving 8 bases unmatched. CDR1 and CDR2 (germline): SEHNR, FQNEAQ (reference sequence). The CDR3 runs 14 residues.

Sequencing used central memory CD8+ T cells from blood. The J gene is TRBJ1-1, the V gene TRBV7-9; 7 bases line up with TRBD1. The sequence was obtained from a human donor in good health. This chain's CDR3 is CASSPTGALTEAFF. CDR3 DNA: TGTGCCAGCAGCCCAACAGGGGCCTTAACTGAAGCTTTCTTT.